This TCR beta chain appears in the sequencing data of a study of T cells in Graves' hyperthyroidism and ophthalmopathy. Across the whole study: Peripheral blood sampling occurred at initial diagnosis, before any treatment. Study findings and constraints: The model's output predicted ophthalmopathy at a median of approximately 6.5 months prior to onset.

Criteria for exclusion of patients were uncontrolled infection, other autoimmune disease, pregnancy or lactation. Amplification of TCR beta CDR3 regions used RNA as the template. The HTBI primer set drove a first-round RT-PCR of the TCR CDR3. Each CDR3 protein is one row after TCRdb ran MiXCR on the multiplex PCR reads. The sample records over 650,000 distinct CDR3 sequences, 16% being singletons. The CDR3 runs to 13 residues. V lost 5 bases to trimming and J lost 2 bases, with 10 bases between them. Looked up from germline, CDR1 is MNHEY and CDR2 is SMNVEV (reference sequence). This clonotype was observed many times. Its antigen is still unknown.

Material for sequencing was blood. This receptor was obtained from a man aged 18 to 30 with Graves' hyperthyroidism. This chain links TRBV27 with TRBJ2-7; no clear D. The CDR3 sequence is CASSPTSTYEQYF. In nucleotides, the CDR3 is TGTGCCAGCAGTCCCACGTCCACCTACGAGCAGTACTTC.